These T cell receptor beta chains were read from a single sample in a study of T cells after yellow fever vaccination. MiXCR, run by TCRdb on the 5' RACE reads, gives a single entry per CDR3 protein. Of 300,000 or so distinct CDR3 sequences listed, 13% are singletons. The starting material was CD4+ T cells sorted from PBMCs, obtained 45 days after the yellow fever booster vaccination. The receptors derive from a man under 40 who received the YFV17D yellow fever vaccine. CDR3s include the opening cysteine and the closing phenylalanine or tryptophan. Each record gives: clone size, J gene, D gene, V gene, CDR3 protein, CDR3 DNA. A D gene is named only where the DNA matches it firmly. Size is omitted from some rows. Given values are once, few, many or a class for expanded clones.

>few|TRBJ1-6|NA|TRBV7-2
CASSPTRGVRDSPLHF
TGTGCCAGCAGCCCTACCCGCGGGGTCCGGGATTCACCCCTCCACTTT
>many|TRBJ1-6|TRBD1|TRBV6-1
CASSSGQDNSPLHF
TGTGCCAGCAGCTCGGGACAGGATAATTCACCCCTCCACTTT
>NA|TRBJ2-3|NA|TRBV28
CASSRQSPPDTQYF
TGTGCCAGCAGCCGCCAGAGCCCCCCAGATACGCAGTATTTT
>NA|TRBJ2-2|NA|TRBV6-2/TRBV6-3
CASSYLANTGELFF
TGTGCCAGCAGTTACTTGGCGAACACCGGGGAGCTGTTTTTT
>once|TRBJ2-7|TRBD2|TRBV3-1
CASSQTSISGRYEQYF
TGTGCCAGCAGCCAAACGAGCATTAGCGGGAGGTACGAGCAGTACTTC
>NA|TRBJ2-7|NA|TRBV5-1
CASSLVGSGSSYEQYF
TGCGCCAGCAGCTTGGTAGGGTCAGGAAGCTCCTACGAGCAGTACTTC
>NA|TRBJ2-5|NA|TRBV7-2
CASSPGGNLETQYF
TGTGCCAGCAGCCCCGGCGGCAACCTGGAGACCCAGTACTTC
>NA|TRBJ2-2|TRBD2|TRBV6-1
CASNQVAGVAGELFF
TGTGCCAGCAACCAAGTAGCGGGAGTGGCCGGGGAGCTGTTTTTT
>NA|TRBJ2-2|TRBD2|TRBV7-2
CASSASGLAGNTGELFF
TGTGCCAGCAGCGCGTCGGGACTAGCGGGGAACACCGGGGAGCTGTTTTTT
>many|TRBJ2-5|NA|TRBV7-2
CASSSGLWETQYF
TGTGCCAGCAGCTCCGGGTTGTGGGAGACCCAGTACTTC
>NA|TRBJ2-1|TRBD1|TRBV6-2/TRBV6-3
CATGTGLIEQFF
TGTGCCACCGGGACAGGGCTTATTGAGCAGTTCTTC
>few|TRBJ2-1|TRBD2|TRBV7-6
CASSSGTSGANEQFF
TGTGCCAGCAGCTCTGGGACTAGCGGAGCCAATGAGCAGTTCTTC
>NA|TRBJ2-5|TRBD1|TRBV20-1
CSATGGVRQETQYF
TGCAGTGCGACAGGGGGGGTTCGCCAAGAGACCCAGTACTTC
>few|TRBJ2-5|NA|TRBV20-1
CSARNRDWGETQYF
TGCAGTGCTAGGAACCGGGACTGGGGGGAGACCCAGTACTTC
>few|TRBJ2-1|NA|TRBV24-1
CATSDGGDEQFF
TGTGCCACCAGTGATGGTGGGGATGAGCAGTTCTTC
>NA|TRBJ2-3|NA|TRBV20-1
CSGIRHSTDTQYF
TGCAGTGGTATACGACATTCCACAGATACGCAGTATTTT
>many|TRBJ2-2|NA|TRBV29-1
CSALEAGRAGELFF
TGCAGCGCCTTAGAGGCAGGGCGCGCCGGGGAGCTGTTTTTT
>few|TRBJ1-1|NA|TRBV20-1
CSARTGKNTEAFF
TGCAGTGCTCGAACAGGCAAGAACACTGAAGCTTTCTTT
>NA|TRBJ2-7|NA|TRBV5-1
CASRPGTPSSYDQYF
TGCGCCAGCAGACCCGGGACGCCAAGCTCCTACGATCAGTACTTC
>NA|TRBJ1-4|NA|TRBV7-2
CASSLAGTGVDEKLFF
TGTGCCAGCAGCTTAGCCGGGACGGGGGTCGATGAAAAACTGTTTTTT
>NA|TRBJ1-2|NA|TRBV28
CAISFGTIGYTF
TGTGCCATCAGTTTCGGGACTATTGGCTACACCTTC
>few|TRBJ2-5|NA|TRBV7-9
CASSLAQGPETQYF
TGTGCCAGCAGCTTAGCGCAAGGGCCGGAGACCCAGTACTTC
>NA|TRBJ2-3|TRBD2|TRBV11-2
CALSARAGGTDTQYF
TGTGCCCTCTCTGCCAGAGCGGGAGGCACAGATACGCAGTATTTT
>few|TRBJ1-5|NA|TRBV5-1
CASSLASGAGQPQHF
TGCGCCAGCAGCTTGGCATCCGGGGCGGGTCAGCCCCAGCATTTT
>many|TRBJ1-2|NA|TRBV6-2/TRBV6-3
CASSYSAGLVDYGYTF
TGTGCCAGCAGTTACTCGGCGGGTCTTGTGGACTATGGCTACACCTTC
>NA|TRBJ2-3|TRBD1|TRBV10-3
CAISDLTGTERTDTQYF
TGTGCCATCAGTGACCTTACCGGGACAGAACGCACAGATACGCAGTATTTT
>few|TRBJ2-6|NA|TRBV5-1
CASSLAPVGANVLTF
TGCGCCAGCAGCTTGGCGCCCGTTGGGGCCAACGTCCTGACTTTC
>few|TRBJ2-2|NA|TRBV18
CASSPQQVRRANTGELFF
TGTGCCAGCTCACCTCAACAGGTCAGGAGGGCGAACACCGGGGAGCTGTTTTTT
>few|TRBJ2-7|TRBD2|TRBV10-2
CASTGAGGTYEQYF
TGCGCCAGCACCGGGGCGGGAGGGACCTACGAGCAGTACTTC
>many|TRBJ1-2|NA|TRBV29-1
CSVESAESITSAGYTF
TGCAGCGTTGAATCCGCCGAGTCTATTACCTCGGCTGGCTACACCTTC
>few|TRBJ2-2|NA|TRBV20-1
CSASDGGRGGELFF
TGCAGTGCCAGTGATGGGGGGCGGGGCGGGGAGCTGTTTTTT
>NA|TRBJ2-3|NA|TRBV3-1
CASSPWASVEPDTQYF
TGTGCCAGCAGCCCCTGGGCCTCCGTCGAGCCAGATACGCAGTATTTT
>NA|TRBJ2-1|NA|TRBV5-1
CASSYLVLGNEQFF
TGCGCCAGCAGCTACCTAGTTTTGGGTAATGAGCAGTTCTTC
>many|TRBJ2-7|NA|TRBV7-2
CASSAAYEQYF
TGTGCCAGCAGCGCGGCCTACGAGCAGTACTTC
>NA|TRBJ2-3|TRBD1|TRBV28
CASITTGQSTDTQYF
TGTGCCAGCATCACAACGGGACAGAGCACAGATACGCAGTATTTT
>NA|TRBJ2-5|TRBD2|TRBV5-1
CASSPGLAITEETQYF
TGCGCCAGCAGCCCAGGACTAGCAATTACCGAGGAGACCCAGTACTTC
>few|TRBJ2-7|NA|TRBV29-1
CSALWTVGGEQYF
TGCAGCGCCTTATGGACGGTGGGAGGAGAGCAGTACTTC
>few|TRBJ2-5|NA|TRBV12-5
CASGLRRGEGTQYF
TGTGCTAGTGGTTTACGGCGAGGGGAAGGGACCCAGTACTTC
>many|TRBJ2-3|NA|TRBV20-1
CSALEPSTDTQYF
TGCAGTGCTCTGGAACCTAGCACAGATACGCAGTATTTT
>NA|TRBJ2-1|TRBD1|TRBV18
CASSPGQGGQFF
TGTGCCAGCTCACCCGGACAGGGGGGGCAGTTCTTC
>NA|TRBJ2-3|TRBD2|TRBV7-9
CASRHLAGKGADTQYF
TGTGCCAGCAGACACCTAGCGGGAAAGGGCGCAGATACGCAGTATTTT
>few|TRBJ2-7|TRBD2|TRBV7-2
CASSNRVAGSYEQYF
TGTGCCAGCAGCAACCGGGTAGCGGGCTCCTACGAGCAGTACTTC
>NA|TRBJ2-2|NA|TRBV6-2/TRBV6-3
CASVKVVLNRVELFF
TGTGCCAGCGTCAAGGTGGTGCTGAATAGGGTGGAGCTGTTTTTT
>NA|TRBJ2-1|NA|TRBV2
CASSETRSNEQFF
TGTGCCAGCAGCGAGACCCGCTCCAATGAGCAGTTCTTC